The clone carrying this T cell receptor (beta chain) was seen only a few times. As processed by the authors: Counts of nucleated cells, estimated from reference gene primer amplification, were obtained. Only in-frame clones appear in the TCRdb table, and some are missing; sequencing was by immunoSEQ multiplex PCR. That table furnishes V, J and clone size, whereas the DNA furnished D and trimming. The repertoire holds around 140,000 clones, with 77% as singletons. The data were obtained in a study of blood T cell repertoires in COVID-19. V was cut by 5 bases and J by 1 base, with 14 bases left in between. CDR3 size: 14 residues. CDR1 and CDR2 from the germline V gene are GTSNPN and SVGIG (reference sequence).

This clonotype was sampled from a woman aged 50 to 65 with active or convalescent COVID-19. This sequence joins TRBV30 and TRBJ1-1; D perhaps matches TRBD1 (5 bases). The sample was peripheral blood. CDR3 DNA: TGTGCCTGGGACCCCGGGCAGGGGAACACTGAAGCTTTCTTT. Its translation is CAWDPGQGNTEAFF. Together with reference TRBV30 and TRBJ1-1, the CDR3 gives the full variable domain: SQTIHQWPATLVQPVGSPLSLECTVEGTSNPNLYWYRQAAGRGLQLLFYSVGIGQISSEVPQNLSASRPQDRQFILSSKKLLLSDSGFYLCAWDPGQGNTEAFFGQGTRLTVV.